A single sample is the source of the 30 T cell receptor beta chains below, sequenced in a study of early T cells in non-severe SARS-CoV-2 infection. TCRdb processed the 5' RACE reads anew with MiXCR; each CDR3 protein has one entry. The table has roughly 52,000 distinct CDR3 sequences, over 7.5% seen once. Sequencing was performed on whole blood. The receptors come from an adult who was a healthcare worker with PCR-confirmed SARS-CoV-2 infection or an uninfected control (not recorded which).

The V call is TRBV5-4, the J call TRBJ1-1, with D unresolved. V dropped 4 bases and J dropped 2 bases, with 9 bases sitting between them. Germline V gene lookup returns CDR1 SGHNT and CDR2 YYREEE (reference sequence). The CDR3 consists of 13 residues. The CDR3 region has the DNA TGTGCCAGCAGCCCTGAGGCTAACACTGAAGCTTTCTTT. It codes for CASSPEANTEAFF.

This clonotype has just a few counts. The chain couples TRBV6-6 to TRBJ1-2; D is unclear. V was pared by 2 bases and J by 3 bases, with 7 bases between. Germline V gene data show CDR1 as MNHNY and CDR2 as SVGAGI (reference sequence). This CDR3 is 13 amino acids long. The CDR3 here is CASSYDGDYGYTF. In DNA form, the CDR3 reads TGTGCCAGCAGTTACGACGGGGACTATGGCTACACCTTC.

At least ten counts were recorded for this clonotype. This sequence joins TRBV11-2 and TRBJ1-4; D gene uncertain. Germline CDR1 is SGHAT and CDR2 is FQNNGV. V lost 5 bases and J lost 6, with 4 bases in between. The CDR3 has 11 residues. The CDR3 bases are TGTGCCAGCAGCCGGGATGAAAAACTGTTTTTT. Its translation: CASSRDEKLFF.

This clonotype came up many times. This chain's CDR3 is CSVRTNHNEQFF. The CDR3 nucleotides are TGCAGCGTTCGGACAAATCACAATGAGCAGTTCTTC. The V call is TRBV29-1, the J call TRBJ2-1; the D gene is possibly TRBD1 (5 bases). The V gene lost 5 bases and the J gene lost 5 bases, with 10 bases spanning the gap. This CDR3 is built from 12 residues. In germline, CDR1 is SQVTM, CDR2 ANQGSEA.

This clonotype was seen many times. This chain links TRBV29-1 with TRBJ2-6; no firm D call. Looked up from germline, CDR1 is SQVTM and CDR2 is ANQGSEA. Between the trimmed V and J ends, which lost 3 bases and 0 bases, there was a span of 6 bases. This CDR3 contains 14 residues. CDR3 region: CSVDGSSGANVLTF. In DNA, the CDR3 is TGCAGCGTTGACGGAAGCTCTGGGGCCAACGTCCTGACTTTC.

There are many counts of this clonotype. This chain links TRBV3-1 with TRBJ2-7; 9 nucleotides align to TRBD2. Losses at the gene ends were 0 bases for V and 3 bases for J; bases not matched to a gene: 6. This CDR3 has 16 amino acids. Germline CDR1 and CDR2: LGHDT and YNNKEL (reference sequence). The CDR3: CASSQDAASGVYEQYF. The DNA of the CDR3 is TGTGCCAGCAGCCAAGATGCGGCTAGCGGGGTCTACGAGCAGTACTTC.

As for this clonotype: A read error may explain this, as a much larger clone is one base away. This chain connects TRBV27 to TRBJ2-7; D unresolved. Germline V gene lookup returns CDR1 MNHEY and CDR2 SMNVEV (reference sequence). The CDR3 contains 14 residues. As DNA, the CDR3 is TGTGTCAGCAGTTTCTCGGCAGTAACCTACGAGCAGTACTTC. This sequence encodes CVSSFSAVTYEQYF.

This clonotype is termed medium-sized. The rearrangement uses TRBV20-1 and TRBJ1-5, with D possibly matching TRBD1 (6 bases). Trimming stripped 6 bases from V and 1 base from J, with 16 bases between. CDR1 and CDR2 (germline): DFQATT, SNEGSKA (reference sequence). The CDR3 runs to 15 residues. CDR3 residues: CSALRGVQSNQPQHF. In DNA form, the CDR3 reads TGCAGTGCCCTGAGGGGGGTGCAGAGCAATCAGCCCCAGCATTTT.

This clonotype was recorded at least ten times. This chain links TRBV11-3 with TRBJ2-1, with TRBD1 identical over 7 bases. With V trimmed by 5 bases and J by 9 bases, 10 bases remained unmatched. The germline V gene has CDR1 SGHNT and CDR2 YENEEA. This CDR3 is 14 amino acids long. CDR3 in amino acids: CASSPQGQSGEQFF. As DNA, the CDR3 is TGTGCCAGCAGCCCGCAGGGACAGTCAGGTGAGCAGTTCTTC. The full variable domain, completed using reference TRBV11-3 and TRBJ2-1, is EAGVVQSPRYKIIEKKQPVAFWCNPISGHNTLYWYLQNLGQGPELLIRYENEEAVDDSQLPKDRFSAERLKGVDSTLKIQPAELGDSAVYLCASSPQGQSGEQFFGPGTRLTVL.

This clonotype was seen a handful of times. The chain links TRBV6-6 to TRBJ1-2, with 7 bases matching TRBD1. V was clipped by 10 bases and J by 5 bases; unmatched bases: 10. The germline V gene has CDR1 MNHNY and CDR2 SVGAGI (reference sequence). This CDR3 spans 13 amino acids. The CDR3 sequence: CATQGGVVYGYTF. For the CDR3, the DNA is TGTGCCACCCAAGGGGGCGTCGTTTATGGCTACACCTTC.

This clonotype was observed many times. In nucleotides, the CDR3 is TGCGCCAGCAGCCAGACTCCTGTCGGAGGCACAGATACGCAGTATTTT. Encoded protein: CASSQTPVGGTDTQYF. The V call is TRBV5-1, the J call TRBJ2-3; no clear D. CDR3 length: 16 residues. The V and J ends lost 4 bases and 1 base respectively, with 16 bases between them. Germline CDR1 reads SGHRS; CDR2 reads YFSETQ.

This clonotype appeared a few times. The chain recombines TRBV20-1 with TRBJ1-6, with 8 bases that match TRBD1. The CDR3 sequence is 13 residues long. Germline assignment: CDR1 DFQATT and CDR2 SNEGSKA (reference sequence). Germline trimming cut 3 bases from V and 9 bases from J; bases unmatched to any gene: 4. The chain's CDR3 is CSARGQEVSPLHF. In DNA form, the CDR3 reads TGCAGTGCTAGGGGACAGGAAGTTTCACCCCTCCACTTT.

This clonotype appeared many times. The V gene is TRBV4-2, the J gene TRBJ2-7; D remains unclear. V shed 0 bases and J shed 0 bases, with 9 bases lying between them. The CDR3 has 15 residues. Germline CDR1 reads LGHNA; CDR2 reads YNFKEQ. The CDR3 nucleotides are TGTGCCAGCAGCCAAGATGCGGCCAGCTCCTACGAGCAGTACTTC. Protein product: CASSQDAASSYEQYF.

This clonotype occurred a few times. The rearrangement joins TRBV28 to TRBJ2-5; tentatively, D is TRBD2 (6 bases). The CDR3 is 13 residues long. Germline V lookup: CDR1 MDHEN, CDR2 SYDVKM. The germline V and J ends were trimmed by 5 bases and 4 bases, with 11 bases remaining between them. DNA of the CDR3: TGTGCCAGCAGTCCGGGACTCCGAGAGACCCAGTACTTC. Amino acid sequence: CASSPGLRETQYF.

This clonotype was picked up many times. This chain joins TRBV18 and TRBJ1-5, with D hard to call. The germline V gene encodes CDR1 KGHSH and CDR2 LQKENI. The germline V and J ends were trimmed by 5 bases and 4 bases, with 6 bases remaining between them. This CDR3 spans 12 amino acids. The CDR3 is CASSSVNQPQHF. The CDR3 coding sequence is TGTGCCAGCTCATCCGTGAATCAGCCCCAGCATTTT.

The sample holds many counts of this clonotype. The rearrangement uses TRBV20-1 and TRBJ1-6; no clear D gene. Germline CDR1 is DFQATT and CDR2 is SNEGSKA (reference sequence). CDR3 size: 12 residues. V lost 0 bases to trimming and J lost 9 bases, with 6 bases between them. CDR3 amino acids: CSARDIPSPLHF. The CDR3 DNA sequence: TGCAGTGCTAGAGATATTCCTTCACCCCTCCACTTT.

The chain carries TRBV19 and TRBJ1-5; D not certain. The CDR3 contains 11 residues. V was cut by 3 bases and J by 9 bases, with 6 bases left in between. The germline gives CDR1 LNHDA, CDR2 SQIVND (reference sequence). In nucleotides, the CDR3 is TGTGCCAGTAGTATGGGCGGGCCCCAGCATTTT. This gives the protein CASSMGGPQHF. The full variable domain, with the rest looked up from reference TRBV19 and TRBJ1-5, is DGGITQSPKYLFRKEGQNVTLSCEQNLNHDAMYWYRQDPGQGLRLIYYSQIVNDFQKGDIAEGYSVSREKKESFPLTVTSAQKNPTAFYLCASSMGGPQHFGDGTRLSIL.

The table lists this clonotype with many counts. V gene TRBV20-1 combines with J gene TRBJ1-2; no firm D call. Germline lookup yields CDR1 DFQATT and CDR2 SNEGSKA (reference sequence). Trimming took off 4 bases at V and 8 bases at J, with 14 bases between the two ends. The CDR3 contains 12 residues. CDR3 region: CSATPTPSGYTF. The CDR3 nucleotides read TGCAGTGCTACACCTACACCGTCGGGCTACACCTTC.

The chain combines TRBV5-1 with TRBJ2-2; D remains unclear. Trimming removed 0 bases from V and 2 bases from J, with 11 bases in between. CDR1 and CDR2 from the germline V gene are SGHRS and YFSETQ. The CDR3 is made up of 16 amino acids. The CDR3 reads CASSLVAPPNTGELFF. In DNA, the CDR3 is TGCGCCAGCAGCTTGGTGGCTCCTCCCAACACCGGGGAGCTGTTTTTT.

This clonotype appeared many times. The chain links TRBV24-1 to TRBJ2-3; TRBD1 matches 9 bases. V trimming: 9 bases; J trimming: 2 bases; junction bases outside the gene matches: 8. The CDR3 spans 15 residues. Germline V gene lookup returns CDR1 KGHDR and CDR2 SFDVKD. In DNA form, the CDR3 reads TGTGCCACCGAAGGCAGGACAGGGGACACAGATACGCAGTATTTT. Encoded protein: CATEGRTGDTDTQYF.

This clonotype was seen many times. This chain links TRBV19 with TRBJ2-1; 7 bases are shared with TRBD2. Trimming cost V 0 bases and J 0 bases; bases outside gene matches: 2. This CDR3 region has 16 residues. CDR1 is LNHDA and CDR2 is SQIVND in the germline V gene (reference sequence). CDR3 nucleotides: TGTGCCAGTAGTATAGACGGGGGGAGCTCCTACAATGAGCAGTTCTTC. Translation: CASSIDGGSSYNEQFF.

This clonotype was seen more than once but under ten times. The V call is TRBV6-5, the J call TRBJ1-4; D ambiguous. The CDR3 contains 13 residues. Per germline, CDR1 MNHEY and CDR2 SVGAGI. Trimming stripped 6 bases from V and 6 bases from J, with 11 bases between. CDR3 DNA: TGTGCCAGCAGCCTCACATGGGATGAAAAACTGTTTTTT. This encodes CASSLTWDEKLFF.

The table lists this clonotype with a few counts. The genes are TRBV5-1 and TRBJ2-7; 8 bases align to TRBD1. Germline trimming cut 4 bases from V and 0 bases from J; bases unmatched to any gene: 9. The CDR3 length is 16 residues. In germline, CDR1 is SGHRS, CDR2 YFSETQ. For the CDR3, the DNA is TGCGCCAGCAGCCCCTCCCGGGACAGGCCCTCCTACGAGCAGTACTTC. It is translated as CASSPSRDRPSYEQYF. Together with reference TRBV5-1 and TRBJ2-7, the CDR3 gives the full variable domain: KAGVTQTPRYLIKTRGQQVTLSCSPISGHRSVSWYQQTPGQGLQFLFEYFSETQRNKGNFPGRFSGRQFSNSRSEMNVSTLELGDSALYLCASSPSRDRPSYEQYFGPGTRLTVT.

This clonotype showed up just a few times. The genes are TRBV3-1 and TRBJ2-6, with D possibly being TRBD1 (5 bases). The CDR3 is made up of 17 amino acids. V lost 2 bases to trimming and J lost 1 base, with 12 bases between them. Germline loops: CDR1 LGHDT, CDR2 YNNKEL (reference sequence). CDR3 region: CASSQPRVVSGANVLTF. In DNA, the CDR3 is TGTGCCAGCAGCCAACCCAGGGTAGTGTCTGGGGCCAACGTCCTGACTTTC.

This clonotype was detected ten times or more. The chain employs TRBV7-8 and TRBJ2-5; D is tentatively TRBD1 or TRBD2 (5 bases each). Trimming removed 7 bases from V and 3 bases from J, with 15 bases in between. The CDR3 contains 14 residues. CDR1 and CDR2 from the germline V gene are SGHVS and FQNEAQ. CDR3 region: CASNQEGFEETQYF. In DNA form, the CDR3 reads TGTGCCAGCAACCAAGAGGGGTTCGAAGAGACCCAGTACTTC.

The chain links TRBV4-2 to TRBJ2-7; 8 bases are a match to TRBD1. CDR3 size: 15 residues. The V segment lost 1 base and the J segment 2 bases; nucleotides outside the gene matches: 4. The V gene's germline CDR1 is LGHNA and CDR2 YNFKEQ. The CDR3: CASSQGWDRPYEQYF. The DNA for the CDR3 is TGTGCCAGCAGCCAAGGTTGGGACAGGCCCTACGAGCAGTACTTC.

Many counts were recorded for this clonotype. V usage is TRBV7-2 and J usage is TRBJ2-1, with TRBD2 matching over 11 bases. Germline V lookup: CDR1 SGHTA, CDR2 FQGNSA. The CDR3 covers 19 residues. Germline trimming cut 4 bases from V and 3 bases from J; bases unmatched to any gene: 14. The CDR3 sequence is CASSSGTSGWELIYNEQFF. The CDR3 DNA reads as TGTGCCAGCAGCTCCGGGACTAGCGGTTGGGAGTTGATCTACAATGAGCAGTTCTTC.

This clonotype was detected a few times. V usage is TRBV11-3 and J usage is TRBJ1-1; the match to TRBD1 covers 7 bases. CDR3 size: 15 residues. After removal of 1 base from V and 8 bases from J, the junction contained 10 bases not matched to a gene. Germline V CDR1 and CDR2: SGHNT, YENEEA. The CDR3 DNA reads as TGTGCCAGCAGCTTAGTAACAGGGGTTGCTTCCGAAGCTTTCTTT. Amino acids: CASSLVTGVASEAFF.

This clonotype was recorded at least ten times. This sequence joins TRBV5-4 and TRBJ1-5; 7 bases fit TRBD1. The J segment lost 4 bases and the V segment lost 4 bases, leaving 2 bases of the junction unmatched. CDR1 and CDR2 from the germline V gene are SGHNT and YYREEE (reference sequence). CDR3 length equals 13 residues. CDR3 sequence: CASSKGQNQPQHF. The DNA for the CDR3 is TGTGCCAGCAGCAAGGGACAGAATCAGCCCCAGCATTTT.

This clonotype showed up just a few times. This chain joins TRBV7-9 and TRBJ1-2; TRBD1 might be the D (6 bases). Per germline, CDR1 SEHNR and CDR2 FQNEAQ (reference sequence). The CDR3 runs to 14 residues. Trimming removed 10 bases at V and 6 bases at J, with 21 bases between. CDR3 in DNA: TGTGCCACCCCACGAAGGGGGGCTTGGGATGGCTACACCTTC. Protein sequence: CATPRRGAWDGYTF.